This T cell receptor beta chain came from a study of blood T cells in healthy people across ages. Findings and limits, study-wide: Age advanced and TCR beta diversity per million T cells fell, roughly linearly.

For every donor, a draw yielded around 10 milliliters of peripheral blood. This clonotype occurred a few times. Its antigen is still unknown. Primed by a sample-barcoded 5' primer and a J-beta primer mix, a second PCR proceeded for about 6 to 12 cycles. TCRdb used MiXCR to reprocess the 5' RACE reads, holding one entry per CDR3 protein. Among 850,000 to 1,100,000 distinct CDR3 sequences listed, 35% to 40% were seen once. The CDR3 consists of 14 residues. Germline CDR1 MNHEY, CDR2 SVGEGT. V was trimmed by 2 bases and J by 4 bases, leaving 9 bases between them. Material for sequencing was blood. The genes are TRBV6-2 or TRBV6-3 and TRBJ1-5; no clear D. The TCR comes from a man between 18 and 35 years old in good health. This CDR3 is CASSYLVKNQPQHF. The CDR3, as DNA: TGTGCCAGCAGTTACCTCGTAAAAAATCAGCCCCAGCATTTT.